This T cell receptor beta chain was sequenced during a study of blood T cell repertoires in COVID-19. This clone was detected a few times. Data came from immunoSEQ multiplex PCR; TCRdb stores just in-frame clones and leaves some out. The sample lists fewer than 200,000 clones; around nine tenths were seen once. Seattle participants joined during active infection and were tracked over time. This TCR was sampled from a woman aged 70-85 years with COVID-19, enrolled during active disease. Sequenced input: peripheral blood.

CDR3 DNA: TGTGCCAGCAGCGAAAATTTAGGAGCGTGGAACACTGAAGCTTTCTTT. Protein: CASSENLGAWNTEAFF. J is TRBJ1-1 and V is TRBV27, with D unclear. The CDR3 covers 16 residues. Germline CDR1 is MNHEY and CDR2 is SMNVEV (reference sequence). Trimming removed 6 bases from V and 1 base from J, with 18 bases in between.